Shown below are 18 T cell receptor beta chains from a single sample sequenced in a study of regulatory T cells in long-lasting Graves disease. Construction of the TCR beta libraries employed iRepertoire HTBI primers in conjunction with Arm-PCR of CDR3 regions. From the multiplex PCR reads, TCRdb called clonotypes with MiXCR, one entry per CDR3 protein. This table holds about 540,000 distinct CDR3 sequences, approximately 13% found once. The time point denotes: newly diagnosed GD, antithyroid drugs for less than 3 months. Making the TCR library involved RNA that had been extracted from PBMCs. The sample also formed part of further work on T cells in Graves' hyperthyroidism and ophthalmopathy.

The material sequenced was peripheral blood mononuclear cells (PBMCs), taken at new diagnosis, from a patient treated with antithyroid drugs. Source of these receptors: a man aged 25 to 40 with Graves disease.

This clonotype has only a few counts. The chain uses TRBV19 and TRBJ2-2, with TRBD1 matching 7 bases. CDR3 length: 14 amino acids. The germline V gene has CDR1 LNHDA and CDR2 SQIVND (reference sequence). After removal of 6 bases from V and 5 bases from J, the junction contained 6 bases not matched to a gene. CDR3 sequence reads: CASRLTGRTGELFF. The CDR3, as DNA: TGTGCCAGTAGGCTGACAGGGCGAACCGGGGAGCTGTTTTTT. The full variable domain, completed using reference TRBV19 and TRBJ2-2, is DGGITQSPKYLFRKEGQNVTLSCEQNLNHDAMYWYRQDPGQGLRLIYYSQIVNDFQKGDIAEGYSVSREKKESFPLTVTSAQKNPTAFYLCASRLTGRTGELFFGEGSRLTVL.

This clonotype was observed at least ten times. The V call is TRBV5-1, the J call TRBJ2-3; no clear D gene. Trimming removed 1 base from V and 3 bases from J, with 12 bases in between. The CDR3 loop spans 15 amino acids. From germline, CDR1 is SGHRS and CDR2 YFSETQ. Here the CDR3 reads CASSLSRPGTDTQYF. The CDR3 nucleotides read TGCGCCAGCAGCTTGAGCCGCCCCGGGACAGATACGCAGTATTTT.

This clonotype was counted at least ten times. This chain joins TRBV28 and TRBJ1-2, with TRBD1 matching 7 bases. V was pared by 6 bases and J by 3 bases, with 13 bases of the junction left unmatched. There are 16 residues in the CDR3. Germline values: CDR1 MDHEN, CDR2 SYDVKM. The CDR3 DNA follows: TGTGCCAGCAGCGATCTCACAGGGGCGGGTCACTATGGCTACACCTTC. Translating gives CASSDLTGAGHYGYTF.

Ten or more counts support this clonotype. The chain is built from TRBV10-2 and TRBJ2-3; D unresolved. This CDR3 has 14 amino acids. Germline lookup yields CDR1 WSHSY and CDR2 SAAADI. Trimming took off 1 base at V and 7 bases at J, with 12 bases between the two ends. The CDR3 DNA is TGCGCCAGCAGTGAGTGGATTCCGGCAAATACGCAGTATTTT. Amino acids: CASSEWIPANTQYF.

This clonotype was detected many times. The chain joins TRBV18 to TRBJ1-1, with 7 positions matching TRBD1. J was trimmed by 4 bases and V by 2 bases; bases with no gene match: 7. The CDR3 extends over 15 amino acids. Germline loops: CDR1 KGHSH, CDR2 LQKENI. CDR3 coding DNA: TGTGCCAGCTCACCAATTGAAGGGGACAGCACTGAAGCTTTCTTT. Its translation is CASSPIEGDSTEAFF.

The table lists this clonotype with many counts. The chain recombines TRBV6-1 with TRBJ2-2; 13 nucleotides line up with TRBD2. Trimming removed 6 bases from V and 6 bases from J; junction bases left unmatched: 7. The CDR3 consists of 16 residues. Germline CDR1 is MNHNS and CDR2 is SASEGT. The DNA for the CDR3 is TGTGCCAGCAGCAACGGACTAGCGGGAGTTGCCGGGGAGCTGTTTTTT. Its translation: CASSNGLAGVAGELFF.

This clonotype was counted ten times or more. The V and J genes are TRBV6-1 and TRBJ2-1, with TRBD2 as a possible D gene (6 bases). V was clipped by 7 bases and J by 0 bases, with 16 bases between them. This CDR3 has 16 amino acids. Looked up from germline, CDR1 is MNHNS and CDR2 is SASEGT. The CDR3 sequence is CASKKLALSSYNEQFF. The CDR3 nucleotides read TGTGCCAGCAAGAAACTAGCTCTGAGCTCCTACAATGAGCAGTTCTTC.

This clonotype has more than one count but fewer than ten. The chain couples TRBV5-8 to TRBJ1-2, with 9 bases identical to TRBD1. Trimming took 7 bases from V and 8 from J; bases not matched to a gene: 9. Germline loops: CDR1 SGHTS, CDR2 YDEGEE. The length of the CDR3 is 13 residues. The CDR3 loop reads CASSGDRAKGYTF. In DNA form, the CDR3 reads TGTGCCAGCTCAGGGGACAGGGCGAAGGGCTACACCTTC.

This clonotype has ten or more counts. The chain uses TRBV29-1 and TRBJ1-2; 9 bases match TRBD1. Looked up from germline, CDR1 is SQVTM and CDR2 is ANQGSEA. This CDR3 has 14 residues. With V trimmed by 7 bases and J by 2 bases, 8 bases remained unmatched. The CDR3 DNA reads TGCAGCGCCCCCCAGGGGACAGGGAACTATGGCTACACCTTC. Protein product: CSAPQGTGNYGYTF.

In regard to this clonotype: Possible read error: a much larger clone is one base away. The rearrangement uses TRBV29-1 and TRBJ2-7; no definite D call. CDR3 size: 12 residues. With 7 bases removed from V and 5 bases from J, the gap between germline ends came to 15 bases. Germline V lookup: CDR1 SQVTM, CDR2 ANQGSEA. The CDR3 region is CSGSHGWDEQYF. The DNA of the CDR3 is TGCAGCGGATCACATGGATGGGACGAGCAGTACTTC.

This clonotype has at least ten counts. V usage is TRBV29-1 and J usage is TRBJ1-6; D call uncertain. This CDR3 comprises 14 residues. The V end was cut by 7 bases, the J end by 7 bases, with 17 bases between. Germline V gene lookup returns CDR1 SQVTM and CDR2 ANQGSEA. CDR3 in DNA: TGCAGCGCCTCGAACGGGCAGTCCAATTCACCCCTCCACTTT. It is translated as CSASNGQSNSPLHF.

V and J are TRBV20-1 and TRBJ2-1; 7 nucleotides line up with TRBD2. The CDR3 totals 17 residues. Germline CDR1 DFQATT, CDR2 SNEGSKA (reference sequence). Losses at the gene ends were 5 bases for V and 0 bases for J; bases not matched to a gene: 13. DNA for the CDR3: TGCAGTGCTCCCCCGGGATGGAGCGGGACCTCCTACAATGAGCAGTTCTTC. As protein: CSAPPGWSGTSYNEQFF.

V is TRBV4-1 and J is TRBJ2-4; TRBD2 might be the D (6 bases). The germline V gene has CDR1 MGHRA and CDR2 YSYEKL. This CDR3 has 17 residues. V was shortened by 2 bases and J by 3 bases, with 17 bases between the two germline ends. For the CDR3, the DNA is TGCGCCAGCAGCCAATTACCCTTCGTGGGGGGCAAAAACATTCAGTACTTC. Translation: CASSQLPFVGGKNIQYF.

This clonotype showed up many times. This chain links TRBV5-1 with TRBJ2-7; D is ambiguous. The V gene lost 7 bases and the J gene lost 0 bases, with 17 bases spanning the gap. The germline V gene encodes CDR1 SGHRS and CDR2 YFSETQ. The CDR3 is made up of 15 amino acids. The CDR3 is CASALTRSSSYEQYF. Written as DNA, the CDR3 is TGCGCCAGCGCCCTGACACGCTCAAGCTCCTACGAGCAGTACTTC.

This clonotype was recorded at least ten times. This chain joins TRBV20-1 and TRBJ2-5; 8 bases fit TRBD2. Germline CDR1 reads DFQATT; CDR2 reads SNEGSKA (reference sequence). This CDR3 spans 12 amino acids. The ends lost 3 bases at V and 4 bases at J; junction bases unmatched: 1. CDR3 sequence (DNA): TGCAGTGCTAGTAGCGGGATAGAGACCCAGTACTTC. It codes for CSASSGIETQYF.

On this clonotype itself: A much larger clone lies one base from this, so it may be a read error. V usage is TRBV28 and J usage is TRBJ1-1; no clear D gene. CDR1 and CDR2 from the germline V gene are MDHEN and SYDVKM. The CDR3 is made up of 12 amino acids. CDR3 coding DNA: TGTGTCAGCAGTTTAAGACCGGGAGAAGCTTTCTTT. Translating it yields CVSSLRPGEAFF.

About this clonotype: Being one base from a much bigger clone, this may be a read error. The chain is built from TRBV27 and TRBJ1-2; D unresolved. Germline V gives CDR1 MNHEY, CDR2 SMNVEV (reference sequence). Trimming shortened V by 2 bases and J by 7 bases, and 17 bases separated the two germline ends. There are 15 residues in the CDR3. The CDR3 loop reads CASSLQQLGVGGYTF. The CDR3 bases are TGTGCCAGCAGTTTACAGCAGCTGGGTGTTGGTGGCTACACCTTC.

This clonotype was seen ten or more times. This chain links TRBV27 with TRBJ1-5, with unresolved D. Germline V lookup: CDR1 MNHEY, CDR2 SMNVEV (reference sequence). There are 15 residues in the CDR3. Trimming removed 2 bases at V and 2 bases at J, with 10 bases between. The CDR3 bases are TGTGCCAGCAGTTTAGTGTGGGGAGGCAATCAGCCCCAGCATTTT. Protein product: CASSLVWGGNQPQHF.